This TCR beta chain was identified in a study of radiotherapy plus CTLA-4 blockade in lung cancer. CDR3 length: 11 residues. With 4 bases removed from V and 5 bases from J, the gap between germline ends came to 4 bases. The germline gives CDR1 SGHAT, CDR2 FQNNGV. TCRdb's copy holds only in-frame clones and misses some; the assay was immunoSEQ multiplex PCR. The profile covers about 81,000 clones, with roughly 78% appearing a single time and about 14% taken by the ten largest. The TCR originated in a human donor with non-small cell lung cancer that progressed on radiotherapy plus ipilimumab. This sequence joins TRBV11-2 and TRBJ2-3; D is uncertain. This specimen consisted of peripheral blood, obtained from a patient treated with radiotherapy plus ipilimumab. The CDR3 DNA reads as TGTGCCAGCAGCTCCGGAGATACGCAGTATTTT. Protein sequence: CASSSGDTQYF. The entire variable domain, with the rest obtained from reference TRBV11-2 and TRBJ2-3, is as follows: EAGVAQSPRYKIIEKRQSVAFWCNPISGHATLYWYQQILGQGPKLLIQFQNNGVVDDSQLPKDRFSAERLKGVDSTLKIQPAKLEDSAVYLCASSSGDTQYFGPGTRLTVL.